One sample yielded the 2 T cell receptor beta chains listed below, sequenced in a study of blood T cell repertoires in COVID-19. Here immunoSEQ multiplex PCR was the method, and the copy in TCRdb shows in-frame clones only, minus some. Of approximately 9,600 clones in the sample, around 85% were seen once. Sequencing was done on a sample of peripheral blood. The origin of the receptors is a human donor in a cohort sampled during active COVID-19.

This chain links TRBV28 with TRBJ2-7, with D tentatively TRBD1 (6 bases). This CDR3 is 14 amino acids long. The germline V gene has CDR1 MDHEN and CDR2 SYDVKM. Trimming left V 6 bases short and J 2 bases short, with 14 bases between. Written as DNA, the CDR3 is TGTGCCAGCAGAACAGGGCAGCAAACCTACGAGCAGTACTTC. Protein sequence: CASRTGQQTYEQYF.

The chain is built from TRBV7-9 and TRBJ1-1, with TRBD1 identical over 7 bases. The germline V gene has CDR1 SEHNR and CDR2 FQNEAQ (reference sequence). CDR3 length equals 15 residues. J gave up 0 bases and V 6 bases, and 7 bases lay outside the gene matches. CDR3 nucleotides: TGTGCCAGCAGAGACACAGGGGCTGTGAACACTGAAGCTTTCTTT. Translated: CASRDTGAVNTEAFF.